Listed below are T cell receptor beta chains from one sample, sequenced in a study of molecular identifiers for immune sequencing clone quantification. MiXCR, applied by TCRdb to the PCR reads, yields one record per CDR3 protein. The top ten hold approximately 0.8% of the sample, which has about 320,000 distinct CDR3 sequences, roughly a fifth seen once. The specimen was naive CD8+ T cells from blood, with Jurkat cell RNA spiked in. These receptors were obtained from a human donor in good health. Some libraries in this study had Jurkat cell RNA spiked in. The CDR3 runs from the conserved cysteine through the conserved F or W. A D gene is named only where the DNA matches it firmly. Clone size is stated in some rows and not others, as once, few, many or a class when expanded.

J gene: TRBJ2-7
D gene: .
clone size: many
V gene: TRBV13
CDR3 protein: CASSLAGQSYEQYF
CDR3 DNA: TGTGCCAGCAGCTTGGCGGGACAGAGCTACGAGCAGTACTTC

J gene: TRBJ1-1
D gene: TRBD1
clone size: many
V gene: TRBV9
CDR3 protein: CASSARDSENTEAFF
CDR3 DNA: TGTGCCAGCAGCGCCCGGGACAGCGAGAACACTGAAGCTTTCTTT

J gene: TRBJ2-7
D gene: TRBD1
clone size: many
V gene: TRBV20-1
CDR3 protein: CSARDLWAEDRGYEQYF
CDR3 DNA: TGCAGTGCTAGAGATCTGTGGGCGGAGGACAGGGGGTACGAGCAGTACTTC

J gene: TRBJ2-1
D gene: .
clone size: many
V gene: TRBV5-6
CDR3 protein: CASSSEGMPGNEQFF
CDR3 DNA: TGTGCCAGCAGCTCCGAAGGGATGCCCGGCAATGAGCAGTTCTTC

J gene: TRBJ2-3
D gene: .
clone size: many
V gene: TRBV9
CDR3 protein: CASSVALGTSPDTQYF
CDR3 DNA: TGTGCCAGCAGCGTAGCCCTCGGGACATCCCCAGATACGCAGTATTTT

J gene: TRBJ2-1
D gene: .
clone size: .
V gene: TRBV6-2/TRBV6-3
CDR3 protein: CASSSQDAFEQFF
CDR3 DNA: TGTGCCAGCAGCTCGCAAGACGCGTTTGAGCAGTTCTTC

J gene: TRBJ2-3
D gene: .
clone size: .
V gene: TRBV6-2/TRBV6-3
CDR3 protein: CASSPSSWGGTDTQYF
CDR3 DNA: TGTGCCAGCAGTCCCTCTTCGTGGGGAGGCACAGATACGCAGTATTTT

J gene: TRBJ2-7
D gene: .
clone size: many
V gene: TRBV6-5
CDR3 protein: CASTPTAGGSYEQYF
CDR3 DNA: TGTGCCAGCACCCCGACAGCTGGGGGTTCCTACGAGCAGTACTTC

J gene: TRBJ2-7
D gene: .
clone size: many
V gene: TRBV29-1
CDR3 protein: CSVGGGTDSYEQYF
CDR3 DNA: TGCAGCGTGGGGGGCGGGACAGACTCCTACGAGCAGTACTTC

J gene: TRBJ2-7
D gene: TRBD1
clone size: many
V gene: TRBV7-9
CDR3 protein: CASSSPQGQTLYEQYF
CDR3 DNA: TGTGCCAGCAGTTCACCCCAGGGACAGACCCTCTACGAGCAGTACTTC

J gene: TRBJ1-3
D gene: .
clone size: few
V gene: TRBV7-2
CDR3 protein: CASSLIRSEVHTGNTIYF
CDR3 DNA: TGTGCCAGCAGCTTAATCCGAAGTGAAGTCCATACTGGAAACACCATATATTTT

J gene: TRBJ1-5
D gene: .
clone size: many
V gene: TRBV30
CDR3 protein: CAWSGGVGNQPQHF
CDR3 DNA: TGTGCCTGGAGTGGAGGGGTAGGCAATCAGCCCCAGCATTTT

J gene: TRBJ2-1
D gene: TRBD1
clone size: .
V gene: TRBV11-2
CDR3 protein: CASSSLDRGDEQFF
CDR3 DNA: TGTGCCAGCAGCTCCCTGGACAGGGGCGATGAGCAGTTCTTC